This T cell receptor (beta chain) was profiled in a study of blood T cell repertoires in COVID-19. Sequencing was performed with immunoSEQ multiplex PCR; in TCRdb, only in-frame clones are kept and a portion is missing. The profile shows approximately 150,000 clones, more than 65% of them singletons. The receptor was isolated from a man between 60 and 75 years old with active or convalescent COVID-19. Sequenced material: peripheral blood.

CDR3 loop: CASSLTAGNEKLFF. CDR3 coding DNA: TGTGCCAGCAGTTTAACCGCGGGTAATGAAAAACTGTTTTTT. The chain links TRBV28 to TRBJ1-4; D call uncertain. This CDR3 spans 14 amino acids. Germline values: CDR1 MDHEN, CDR2 SYDVKM. Trimming pared 2 bases from V and 4 bases from J, leaving 8 bases between.